Listed below are T cell receptor beta chains from one sample, sequenced in a study of T cell changes during pregnancy in multiple sclerosis. Only in-frame clones appear in the TCRdb table, and some are missing; sequencing was by immunoSEQ multiplex PCR. Counted here are tens of thousands of clones, 75% to 90% occurring once; the ten biggest clones make up 6% to 8.5%. The input for sequencing was CD8+ T cells from peripheral blood mononuclear cells, taken in the first trimester of pregnancy. The receptors shown here come from a female donor with multiple sclerosis, enrolled in a pregnancy study. Each CDR3 is given with its conserved first and last residue. D genes are given only for firm matches. Clone size is shown for a subset of rows, as once, few, many or a class of expanded clone.

cdr3_length | d_call | clone_size | j_call | v_call | cdr3_nt | cdr3_aa
14 | TRBD1 | NA | TRBJ1-2 | TRBV13 | TGTGCCAGCAACCCGCCAGGGGGGATCGGTGGCTACACCTTC | CASNPPGGIGGYTF
16 | NA | NA | TRBJ2-2 | TRBV11-3 | TGTGCCAGCAGCTTAGATCCCCGCCGAGGAACCGGGGAGCTGTTTTTT | CASSLDPRRGTGELFF
16 | TRBD2 | NA | TRBJ2-7 | TRBV27 | TGTGCCAGCAGTTTATTTCGGACTAGCGGTGCCTACGAGCAGTACTTC | CASSLFRTSGAYEQYF
16 | NA | NA | TRBJ2-2 | TRBV2 | TGTGCCAGCACTCTATTCGGGACAACGAACACCGGGGAGCTGTTTTTT | CASTLFGTTNTGELFF
18 | TRBD2 | NA | TRBJ2-3 | TRBV6-1 | TGTGCCAGCAGTGAAAACCGACTAGCGGGACCTACAACAGATACGCAGTATTTT | CASSENRLAGPTTDTQYF
13 | NA | NA | TRBJ2-7 | TRBV18 | TGTGCCAGCTCACCACATCCTGCGGTTGAGCAGTACTTC | CASSPHPAVEQYF
14 | TRBD2 | NA | TRBJ2-7 | TRBV11-2 | TGTGCCAGCAGCTTGGGACTAGGCGGATACGAGCAGTACTTC | CASSLGLGGYEQYF
12 | NA | NA | TRBJ2-1 | TRBV7-3 | TGTGCCAGCAGCGGCGAGGGCGGTGAGCAGTTCTTC | CASSGEGGEQFF
13 | NA | NA | TRBJ2-1 | TRBV27 | TGTGCCAGCAGTTTGCGGGGATGGCATGAGCAGTTCTTC | CASSLRGWHEQFF
18 | TRBD2 | once | TRBJ2-3 | TRBV7-9 | TGTGCCAGCAGCTTACTGCGGGAGGTAACGTATGGCACAGATACGCAGTATTTT | CASSLLREVTYGTDTQYF
15 | TRBD1 | NA | TRBJ1-2 | TRBV6-1 | TGTGCCAGCAGTGAAGAACAGGGGGCAAACTATGGCTACACCTTC | CASSEEQGANYGYTF
16 | NA | few | TRBJ2-6 | TRBV4-3 | TGCGCCAGCAGCCAAGATGAGGGGGCTGGGGCCAACGTCCTGACTTTC | CASSQDEGAGANVLTF
18 | NA | NA | TRBJ2-3 | TRBV25-1 | TGTGCCAGCAGTGAATTCGAGATAACCGTACCTAGCACAGATACGCAGTATTTT | CASSEFEITVPSTDTQYF
13 | NA | NA | TRBJ1-2 | TRBV7-3 | TGTGCCAGCAGCGAAGGCGGAGGAGATGGCTACACCTTC | CASSEGGGDGYTF
12 | NA | NA | TRBJ1-2 | TRBV7-2 | TGTGCCAGCAGCCCATCACAGAATGGCTACACCTTC | CASSPSQNGYTF
13 | NA | few | TRBJ1-1 | TRBV2 | TGTGCCACCTCGCAGCGGTTGAACACTGAAGCTTTCTTT | CATSQRLNTEAFF
15 | NA | NA | TRBJ2-2 | TRBV5-1 | TGCGCCAGCAGGTTCGGGACTGCTAACACCGGGGAGCTGTTTTTT | CASRFGTANTGELFF
15 | TRBD2 | NA | TRBJ2-1 | TRBV7-9 | TGTGCCAGCAGCTTAAGCGGGAGCTCCTACAATGAGCAGTTCTTC | CASSLSGSSYNEQFF
14 | NA | NA | TRBJ1-3 | TRBV29-1 | TGCAGCGTTTACACAGGGAACTCTGGAAACACCATATATTTT | CSVYTGNSGNTIYF
15 | NA | once | TRBJ2-6 | TRBV5-1 | TGCGCCAGCAGCTTTCTGTGGGAGGGGGCCAACGTCCTGACTTTC | CASSFLWEGANVLTF
16 | NA | NA | TRBJ1-2 | TRBV28 | TGTGCCAGCAGTCCCTCCAGCGGGGGCTTTTCGGGAGGCTACACCTTC | CASSPSSGGFSGGYTF
16 | NA | NA | TRBJ2-1 | TRBV4-2 | TGTGCCAGCAGCCAAGATTTAGCGGACGGGGCCAATGAGCAGTTCTTC | CASSQDLADGANEQFF
13 | NA | NA | TRBJ1-2 | TRBV10-3 | TGTGCCATCAGTCAAGACGGACTCTATGGCTACACCTTC | CAISQDGLYGYTF
15 | NA | NA | TRBJ2-3 | TRBV29-1 | TGCAGCGTCCAGGGACGGGGGTTTGGCACAGATACGCAGTATTTT | CSVQGRGFGTDTQYF
16 | NA | NA | TRBJ2-7 | TRBV11-2 | TGTGCCAGCAGCTTAGACCCAAACTGGGGCACCTACGAGCAGTACTTC | CASSLDPNWGTYEQYF
14 | TRBD2 | NA | TRBJ2-7 | TRBV29-1 | TGCAGCGTTGTCGGACTAGCGGAGGGCTACGAGCAGTACTTC | CSVVGLAEGYEQYF
15 | TRBD2 | NA | TRBJ2-7 | TRBV9 | TGTGCCAGCAGCCCGACCGGGACTAGCCTAATTCTGCAGTACTTC | CASSPTGTSLILQYF
15 | TRBD2 | NA | TRBJ2-7 | TRBV19 | TGTGCCAGTAGCAATGGACTAGCGGGTCCCTACGAGCAGTACTTC | CASSNGLAGPYEQYF
14 | NA | NA | TRBJ2-2 | TRBV12-5 | TGTGCTAGTGGTCCCGCGGGGGCCGCCGGGGAGCTGTTTTTT | CASGPAGAAGELFF
12 | NA | NA | TRBJ1-5 | TRBV21-1 | TGTGCCAGTGGAGACAGGGATCAGCCCCAGCATTTT | CASGDRDQPQHF